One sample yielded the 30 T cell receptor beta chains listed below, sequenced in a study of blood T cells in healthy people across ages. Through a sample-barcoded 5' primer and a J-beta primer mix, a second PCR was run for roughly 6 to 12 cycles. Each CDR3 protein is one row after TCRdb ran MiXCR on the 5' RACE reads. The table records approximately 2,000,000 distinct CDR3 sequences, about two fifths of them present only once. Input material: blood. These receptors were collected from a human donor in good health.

CDR3 bases: TGTGCCAGCAGCCCCTCAGGGAGATTCGACAATCAGCCCCAGCATTTT. Its translation is CASSPSGRFDNQPQHF. The chain couples TRBV7-8 to TRBJ1-5, with a possible D match to TRBD1 (5 bases). This CDR3 contains 16 residues. Trimming stripped 5 bases from V and 3 bases from J, with 17 bases between. Germline CDR1 and CDR2: SGHVS and FQNEAQ.

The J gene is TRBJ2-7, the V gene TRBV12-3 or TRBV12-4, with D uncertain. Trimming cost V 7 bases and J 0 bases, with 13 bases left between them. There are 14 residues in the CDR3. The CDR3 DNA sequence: TGTGCCAGCACCACGGGCCTTAGCTCCTACGAGCAGTACTTC. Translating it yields CASTTGLSSYEQYF.

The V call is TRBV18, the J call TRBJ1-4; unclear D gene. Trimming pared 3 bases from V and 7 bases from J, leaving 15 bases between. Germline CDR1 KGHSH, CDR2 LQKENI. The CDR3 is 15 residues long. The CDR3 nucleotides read TGTGCCAGCTCACCGTCGTTCCAGATACGTGAAAAACTGTTTTTT. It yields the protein CASSPSFQIREKLFF.

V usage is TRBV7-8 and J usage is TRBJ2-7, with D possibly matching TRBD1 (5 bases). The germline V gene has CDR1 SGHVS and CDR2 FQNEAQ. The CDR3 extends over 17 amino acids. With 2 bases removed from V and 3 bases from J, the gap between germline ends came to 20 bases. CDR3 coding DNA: TGTGCCAGCAGCTTATGGGCGACAGATACCATAAGCTACGAGCAGTACTTC. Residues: CASSLWATDTISYEQYF.

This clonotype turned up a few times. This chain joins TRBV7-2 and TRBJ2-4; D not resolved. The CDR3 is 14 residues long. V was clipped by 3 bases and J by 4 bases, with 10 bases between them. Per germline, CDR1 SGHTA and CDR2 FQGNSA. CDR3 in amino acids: CASSLGVEKNIQYF. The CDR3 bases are TGTGCCAGCAGCTTGGGCGTGGAGAAAAACATTCAGTACTTC.

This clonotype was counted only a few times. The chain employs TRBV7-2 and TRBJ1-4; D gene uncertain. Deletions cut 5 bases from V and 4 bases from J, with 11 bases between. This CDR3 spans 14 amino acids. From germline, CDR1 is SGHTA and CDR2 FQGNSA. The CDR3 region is CASSPGRDNEKLFF. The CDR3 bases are TGTGCCAGCAGCCCTGGACGGGATAATGAAAAACTGTTTTTT.

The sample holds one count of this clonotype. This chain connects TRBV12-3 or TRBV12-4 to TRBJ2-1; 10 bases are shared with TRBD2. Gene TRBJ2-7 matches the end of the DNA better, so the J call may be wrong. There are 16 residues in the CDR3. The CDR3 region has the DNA TGTGCCAGCAGTGGCGGATCTAGCGGGGGTGACAATGAGCAGTACTTC. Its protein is CASSGGSSGGDNEQYF.

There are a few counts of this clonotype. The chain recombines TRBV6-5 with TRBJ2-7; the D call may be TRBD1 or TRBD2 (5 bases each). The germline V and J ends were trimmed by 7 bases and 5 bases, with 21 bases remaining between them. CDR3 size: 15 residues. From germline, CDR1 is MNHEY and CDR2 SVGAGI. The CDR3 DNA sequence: TGTGCCAGCAACTCTTTGGTGGGGGTATCGAACGAGCAGTACTTC. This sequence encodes CASNSLVGVSNEQYF.

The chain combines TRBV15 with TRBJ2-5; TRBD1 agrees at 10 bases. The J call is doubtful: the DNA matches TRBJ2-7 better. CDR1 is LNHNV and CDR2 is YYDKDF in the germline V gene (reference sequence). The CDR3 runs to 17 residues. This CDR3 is CATSRVGGRDRGYEQYF. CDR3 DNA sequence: TGTGCCACCAGCAGAGTGGGTGGTCGGGACAGGGGTTACGAGCAGTACTTC.

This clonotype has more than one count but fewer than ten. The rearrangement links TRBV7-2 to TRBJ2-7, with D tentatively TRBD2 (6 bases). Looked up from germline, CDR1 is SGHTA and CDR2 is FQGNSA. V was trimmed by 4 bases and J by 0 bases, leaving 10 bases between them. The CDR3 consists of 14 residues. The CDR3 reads CASSSPRDSYEQYF. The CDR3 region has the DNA TGTGCCAGCAGCTCCCCGCGGGACTCCTACGAGCAGTACTTC.

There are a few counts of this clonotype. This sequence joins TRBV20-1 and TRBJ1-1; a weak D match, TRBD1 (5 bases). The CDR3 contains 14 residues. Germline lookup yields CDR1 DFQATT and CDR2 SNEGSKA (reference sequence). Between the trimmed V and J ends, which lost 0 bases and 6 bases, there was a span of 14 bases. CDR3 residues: CSARDWRSGAEAFF. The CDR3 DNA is TGCAGTGCTAGAGATTGGCGGTCGGGGGCTGAAGCTTTCTTT.

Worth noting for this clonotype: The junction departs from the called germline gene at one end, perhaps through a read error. CDR3 region: CASNLADSTYEQYF. CDR3 coding DNA: TGTGCCAGCAACTTAGCGGACAGCACCTACGAGCAGTACTTC. The chain employs TRBV7-9 and TRBJ2-7; TRBD1 or TRBD2 may be the D gene (6 bases each). The length of the CDR3 is 14 residues. CDR1 SEHNR and CDR2 FQNEAQ come from the germline V gene (reference sequence).

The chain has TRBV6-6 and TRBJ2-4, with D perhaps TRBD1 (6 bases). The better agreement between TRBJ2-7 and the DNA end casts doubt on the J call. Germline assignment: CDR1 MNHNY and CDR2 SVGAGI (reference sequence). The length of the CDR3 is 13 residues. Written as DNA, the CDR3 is TGTGCCAGCAGTAATACAGGGTATCACGAGCAGTACTTC. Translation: CASSNTGYHEQYF.

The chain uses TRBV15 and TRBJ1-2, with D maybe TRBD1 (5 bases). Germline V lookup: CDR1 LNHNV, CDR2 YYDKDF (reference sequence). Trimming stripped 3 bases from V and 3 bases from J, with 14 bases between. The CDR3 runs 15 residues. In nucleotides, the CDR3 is TGTGCCACCAGCAGGGCAGGGCGGCTCGACTATGGCTACACCTTC. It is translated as CATSRAGRLDYGYTF.

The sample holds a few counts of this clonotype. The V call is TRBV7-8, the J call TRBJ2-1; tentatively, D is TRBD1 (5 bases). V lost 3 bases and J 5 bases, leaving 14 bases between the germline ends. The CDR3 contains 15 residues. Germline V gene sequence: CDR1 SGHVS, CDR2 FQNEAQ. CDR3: CASSFQGFRNNEQFF. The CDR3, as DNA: TGTGCCAGCAGCTTTCAGGGATTCCGAAACAATGAGCAGTTCTTC.

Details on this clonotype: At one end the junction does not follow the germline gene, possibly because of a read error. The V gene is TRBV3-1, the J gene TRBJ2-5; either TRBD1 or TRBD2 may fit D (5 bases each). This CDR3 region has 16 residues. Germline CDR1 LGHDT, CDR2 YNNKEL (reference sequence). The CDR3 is CASGHRTGRDKETQYF. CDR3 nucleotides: TGTGCCAGCGGCCACAGGACGGGACGCGATAAAGAGACCCAGTACTTC.

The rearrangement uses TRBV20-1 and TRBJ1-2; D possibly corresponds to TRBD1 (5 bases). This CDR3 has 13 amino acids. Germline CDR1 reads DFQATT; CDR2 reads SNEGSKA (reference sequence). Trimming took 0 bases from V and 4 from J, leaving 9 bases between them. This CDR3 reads CSAREQASYGYTF. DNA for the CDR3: TGCAGTGCTAGAGAACAGGCCTCCTATGGCTACACCTTC.

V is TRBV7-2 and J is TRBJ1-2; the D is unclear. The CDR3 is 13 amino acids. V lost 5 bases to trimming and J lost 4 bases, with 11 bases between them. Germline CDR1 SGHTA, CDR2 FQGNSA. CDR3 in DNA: TGTGCCAGCAGCCCTACTAATGGCTATGGCTACACCTTC. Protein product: CASSPTNGYGYTF.

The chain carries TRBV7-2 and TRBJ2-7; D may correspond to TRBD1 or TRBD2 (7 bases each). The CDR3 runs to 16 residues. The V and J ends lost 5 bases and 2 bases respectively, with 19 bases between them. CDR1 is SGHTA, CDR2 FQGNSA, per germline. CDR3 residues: CASSLQGGGTTYEQYF. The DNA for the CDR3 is TGTGCCAGCAGCCTCCAGGGGGGAGGGACCACCTACGAGCAGTACTTC.

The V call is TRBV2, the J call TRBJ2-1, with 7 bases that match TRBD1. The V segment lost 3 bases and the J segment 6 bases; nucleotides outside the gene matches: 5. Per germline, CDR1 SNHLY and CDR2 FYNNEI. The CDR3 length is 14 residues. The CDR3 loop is CASSDDREINEQFF. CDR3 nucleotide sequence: TGTGCCAGCAGTGATGACAGGGAGATCAATGAGCAGTTCTTC.

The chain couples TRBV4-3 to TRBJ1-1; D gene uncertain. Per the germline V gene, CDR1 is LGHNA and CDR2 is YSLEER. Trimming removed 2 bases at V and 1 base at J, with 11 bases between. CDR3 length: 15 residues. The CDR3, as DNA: TGCGCCAGCAGCCAATTCATGGGAGCGAACACTGAAGCTTTCTTT. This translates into CASSQFMGANTEAFF.

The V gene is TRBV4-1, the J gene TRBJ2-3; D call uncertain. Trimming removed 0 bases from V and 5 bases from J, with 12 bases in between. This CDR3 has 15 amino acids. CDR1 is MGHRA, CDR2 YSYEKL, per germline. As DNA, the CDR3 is TGCGCCAGCAGCCAAGAGGGCCGAGGTATAGATACGCAGTATTTT. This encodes CASSQEGRGIDTQYF.

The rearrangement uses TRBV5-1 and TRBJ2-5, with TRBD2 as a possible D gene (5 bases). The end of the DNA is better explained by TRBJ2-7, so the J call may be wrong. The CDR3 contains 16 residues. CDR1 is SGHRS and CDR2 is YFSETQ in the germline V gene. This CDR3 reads CASSRGLMRNNYEQYF. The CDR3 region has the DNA TGCGCCAGCAGCCGGGGTCTAATGAGGAACAACTACGAGCAGTACTTC.

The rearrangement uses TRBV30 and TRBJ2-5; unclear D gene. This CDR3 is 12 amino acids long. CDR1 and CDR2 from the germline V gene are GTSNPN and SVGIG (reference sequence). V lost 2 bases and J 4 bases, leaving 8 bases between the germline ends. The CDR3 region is CAWSFIGETQYF. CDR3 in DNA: TGTGCCTGGAGTTTCATCGGAGAGACCCAGTACTTC. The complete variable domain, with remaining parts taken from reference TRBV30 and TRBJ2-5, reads SQTIHQWPATLVQPVGSPLSLECTVEGTSNPNLYWYRQAAGRGLQLLFYSVGIGQISSEVPQNLSASRPQDRQFILSSKKLLLSDSGFYLCAWSFIGETQYFGPGTRLLVL.

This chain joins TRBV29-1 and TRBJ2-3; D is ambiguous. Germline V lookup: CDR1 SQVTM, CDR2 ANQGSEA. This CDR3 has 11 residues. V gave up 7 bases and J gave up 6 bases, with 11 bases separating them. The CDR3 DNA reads TGCAGCGGGCGCCTAGGGGATACGCAGTATTTT. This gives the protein CSGRLGDTQYF.

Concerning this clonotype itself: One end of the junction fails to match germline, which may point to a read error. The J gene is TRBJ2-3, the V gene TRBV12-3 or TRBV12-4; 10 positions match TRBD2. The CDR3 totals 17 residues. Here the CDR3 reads CANSFPPSGGAQDTQYF. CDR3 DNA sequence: TGTGCCAACAGTTTCCCTCCCAGCGGGGGGGCTCAAGATACGCAGTATTTT.

The CDR3 here is CASSSSSSGSYEQYF. The CDR3 DNA reads TGTGCCAGCAGTTCTTCCTCTAGTGGGAGTTACGAGCAGTACTTC. The chain couples TRBV6-5 to TRBJ2-7, with D possibly TRBD2 on 5 matching bases. V was clipped by 4 bases and J by 4 bases, with 17 bases between them. Germline CDR1 is MNHEY and CDR2 is SVGAGI. The CDR3 is 15 amino acids.

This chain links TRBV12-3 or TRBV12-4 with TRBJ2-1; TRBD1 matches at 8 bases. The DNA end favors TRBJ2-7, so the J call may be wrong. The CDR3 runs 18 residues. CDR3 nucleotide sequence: TGTGCCAGCAGTTTTAACGACGCTCCAGGACAGGGTCTCGACGAGCAGTACTTC. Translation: CASSFNDAPGQGLDEQYF.

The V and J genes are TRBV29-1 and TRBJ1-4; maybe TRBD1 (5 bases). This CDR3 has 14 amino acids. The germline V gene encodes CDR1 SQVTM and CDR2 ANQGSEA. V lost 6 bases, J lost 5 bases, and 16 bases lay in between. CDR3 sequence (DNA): TGCAGCGTCGGAACAGGAGGTCTGAATGAAAAACTGTTTTTT. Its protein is CSVGTGGLNEKLFF.

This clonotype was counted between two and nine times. CDR3 bases: TGTGCCAGCAGACCCCCTGCATGGATGTATGGCTACACCTTC. It codes for CASRPPAWMYGYTF. The V gene is TRBV6-5, the J gene TRBJ1-2; D remains ambiguous. CDR1 is MNHEY and CDR2 is SVGAGI in the germline V gene. The CDR3 runs to 14 residues. V lost 6 bases to trimming and J lost 5 bases, with 16 bases between them.